The 5 T cell receptor beta chains in this list originate from one sample, sequenced in a study of blood T cells in healthy people across ages. Primed by a sample-barcoded 5' primer and a J-beta primer mix, a second PCR proceeded for 7 to 11 cycles. TCRdb independently ran MiXCR on the 5' RACE reads; one entry per CDR3 protein. The sample carries 1,300,000 or so distinct CDR3 sequences, roughly 60% recorded once. Source material: blood. These receptors were obtained from a man younger than 30 in good health.

This chain connects TRBV29-1 to TRBJ2-5; D is unclear. The CDR3 is 13 residues long. Trimming stripped 6 bases from V and 1 base from J, with 12 bases between. Germline V gene lookup returns CDR1 SQVTM and CDR2 ANQGSEA. The CDR3 DNA reads TGCAGCGTAGGAATGTACATCCAAGAGACCCAGTACTTC. This encodes CSVGMYIQETQYF.

The rearrangement links TRBV2 to TRBJ2-5, with 8 nucleotides matching TRBD2. Trimming took 7 bases from V and 5 from J; bases not matched to a gene: 15. The germline V gene has CDR1 SNHLY and CDR2 FYNNEI. The CDR3 has 16 residues. CDR3 sequence: CASNPPGGKGTETQYF. CDR3 DNA sequence: TGTGCCAGCAACCCTCCGGGGGGGAAGGGTACGGAGACCCAGTACTTC.

The chain has TRBV20-1 and TRBJ1-1; no definite D call. The CDR3 covers 11 residues. Germline CDR1 reads DFQATT; CDR2 reads SNEGSKA (reference sequence). V lost 5 bases to trimming and J lost 5 bases, with 9 bases between them. CDR3: CSAEGRTEAFF. The CDR3 region has the DNA TGCAGTGCTGAAGGCCGAACTGAAGCTTTCTTT.

This clonotype has a count of ten or more. The chain uses TRBV11-2 and TRBJ2-7; D uncertain. The CDR3 spans 12 residues. Germline values: CDR1 SGHAT, CDR2 FQNNGV. V was shortened by 9 bases and J by 1 base, with 10 bases between the two germline ends. The DNA of the CDR3 is TGTGCCAGTTCCCGGCGGTCCTACGAGCAGTACTTC. It translates to CASSRRSYEQYF.

Concerning this clonotype: A much larger clone lies a single base off, so this may be a read error. V gene TRBV12-3 or TRBV12-4 combines with J gene TRBJ2-5, with D tentatively TRBD2 (6 bases). Trimming removed 8 bases from V and 8 bases from J, with 18 bases in between. CDR3 length: 13 amino acids. CDR3 loop: CASGVSGGRTQYF. DNA of the CDR3: TGTGCCAGCGGTGTATCTGGGGGGAGAACCCAGTACTTC.